The 24 T cell receptor beta chains listed next were all sequenced from one sample in a study of blood T cell repertoires in COVID-19. Clones were sequenced by immunoSEQ multiplex PCR, and TCRdb holds only the in-frame ones, with some missing. The sample lists approximately 70,000 clones, nearly 90% occurring once. Specimen: peripheral blood. The receptors here all came from a woman aged 50 to 65 with COVID-19, enrolled during active disease.

The chain couples TRBV7-8 to TRBJ2-3; 13 bases are a match to TRBD2. V lost 5 bases and J lost 3; bases outside the gene matches: 11. This CDR3 is built from 18 residues. CDR1 SGHVS and CDR2 FQNEAQ come from the germline V gene. CDR3 DNA: TGTGCCAGCAGCCATACTAGCGGGAGGGCCGCCCCTACAGATACGCAGTATTTT. Residues: CASSHTSGRAAPTDTQYF.

The V call is TRBV5-1, the J call TRBJ2-7; 7 bases align to TRBD1. The germline CDR1 and CDR2 sequences are SGHRS and YFSETQ. The CDR3 runs to 12 residues. V dropped 4 bases and J dropped 6; count of bases not matched to a gene: 4. CDR3 residues: CASSATGSEQYF. Here the CDR3 DNA reads TGCGCCAGCAGCGCGACAGGGAGCGAGCAGTACTTC.

The chain carries TRBV29-1 and TRBJ1-3; D is ambiguous. Looked up from germline, CDR1 is SQVTM and CDR2 is ANQGSEA. Trimming shortened V by 6 bases and J by 3 bases, and 12 bases separated the two germline ends. The CDR3 is 13 residues long. CDR3 protein: CSVTGRDGNTIYF. CDR3 coding DNA: TGCAGCGTCACCGGGAGGGATGGAAACACCATATATTTT.

V is TRBV30 and J is TRBJ2-7; 14 bases match TRBD2. The germline V gene encodes CDR1 GTSNPN and CDR2 SVGIG (reference sequence). The length of the CDR3 is 14 residues. V gave up 7 bases and J gave up 2 bases; unmatched junction bases: 4. The CDR3: CASRTSGRTYEQYF. CDR3 nucleotides: TGTGCCTCGCGGACTAGCGGGAGGACCTACGAGCAGTACTTC.

This chain joins TRBV2 and TRBJ2-1; 13 positions match TRBD2. CDR1 and CDR2 (germline): SNHLY, FYNNEI. The CDR3 extends over 16 amino acids. Trimming cost V 4 bases and J 10 bases; bases outside gene matches: 10. The DNA of the CDR3 is TGTGCCAGCAGTGGGACTAGCGGGAGCACTAATCAGGAGCAGTTCTTC. Amino acids: CASSGTSGSTNQEQFF.

The chain combines TRBV18 with TRBJ2-1, with 10 bases aligning to TRBD1. The CDR3 loop spans 15 amino acids. Losses at the gene ends were 4 bases for V and 5 bases for J; bases not matched to a gene: 5. CDR1 and CDR2 (germline): KGHSH, LQKENI. The CDR3, as DNA: TGTGCCAGCTCACTCCGACAGGGGGCGGACAATGAGCAGTTCTTC. Its translation: CASSLRQGADNEQFF.

This clone was seen just once. V usage is TRBV27 and J usage is TRBJ1-1, with 9 bases identical to TRBD1. Unmatched junction bases numbered 6, after V lost 6 bases and J lost 1 base. CDR1 is MNHEY and CDR2 is SMNVEV in the germline V gene (reference sequence). CDR3 length: 15 amino acids. CDR3 coding DNA: TGTGCCAGCAGGCCCGGGACAGGGTCGAACACTGAAGCTTTCTTT. It yields the protein CASRPGTGSNTEAFF.

The gene calls are TRBV28 and TRBJ2-1; TRBD2 matches at 9 bases. The CDR3 runs 15 residues. The J segment lost 7 bases and the V segment lost 6 bases, leaving 10 bases of the junction unmatched. The germline CDR1 and CDR2 sequences are MDHEN and SYDVKM. CDR3 bases: TGTGCCAGCAGGAATAGCGGGAGCTTTTTAAATGAGCAGTTCTTC. Its translation: CASRNSGSFLNEQFF.

J is TRBJ1-2 and V is TRBV6-5; 9 nucleotides align to TRBD1. V shed 2 bases, J shed 5 bases, and the junction held 9 bases outside the gene matches. Germline V gives CDR1 MNHEY, CDR2 SVGAGI. This CDR3 is 16 amino acids long. As DNA, the CDR3 is TGTGCCAGCAGTTACCAAATACAGGGGGCTGGGTATGGCTACACCTTC. It encodes CASSYQIQGAGYGYTF.

This chain links TRBV23-1 with TRBJ2-7; D unresolved. TRBV23-1 is assigned to the ORF class and has an uncertain function. The length of the CDR3 is 11 residues. Trimming took off 4 bases at V and 3 bases at J, with 4 bases between the two ends. The CDR3 bases are TGCGCCAGCAGTCTTCACTACGAGCAGTACTTC. Protein product: CASSLHYEQYF.

The CDR3, as DNA: TGCGCCAGCAGCTTGGGGCCGACGGGAGGCTACACCTTC. Protein: CASSLGPTGGYTF. V is TRBV5-1 and J is TRBJ1-2; no definite D call. The CDR3 length is 13 residues. With 0 bases removed from V and 8 bases from J, the gap between germline ends came to 11 bases. Germline values: CDR1 SGHRS, CDR2 YFSETQ.

As for this clone: The junction does not match germline at one end; this may be a read error. This chain links TRBV29-1 with TRBJ2-3; 10 nucleotides align to TRBD2. Germline CDR1 is SQVTM and CDR2 is ANQGSEA. This CDR3 has 12 residues. The CDR3 DNA reads as TGCAGCGTAGCGGGAGGGCCAGAGACGCAGTATTTT. Translation gives CSVAGGPETQYF.

The chain has TRBV29-1 and TRBJ1-3; D is uncertain. Trimming pared 4 bases from V and 2 bases from J, leaving 6 bases between. This CDR3 is built from 12 residues. The germline CDR1 and CDR2 sequences are SQVTM and ANQGSEA. The CDR3 loop is CSVVQTGNTIYF. DNA for the CDR3: TGCAGCGTTGTTCAAACTGGAAACACCATATATTTT.

The chain has TRBV13 and TRBJ2-2; a possible D gene is TRBD2 (6 bases). The CDR3 runs to 15 residues. Germline CDR1 is PRHDT and CDR2 is FYEKMQ (reference sequence). Trimming removed 5 bases from V and 11 bases from J, with 21 bases in between. The CDR3 is CASSKNGGPRVELFF. For the CDR3, the DNA is TGTGCCAGCAGCAAAAACGGAGGGCCCCGGGTCGAGCTGTTTTTT.

This chain uses TRBV19 with TRBJ2-3; 7 bases line up with TRBD2. CDR1 and CDR2 (germline): LNHDA, SQIVND (reference sequence). The length of the CDR3 is 17 residues. With 7 bases clipped from V and 3 bases from J, the junction kept 16 bases outside the gene matches. CDR3 coding DNA: TGTGCCAGTATGAAGCCCTCGGGAGGTGGGAGTACAGATACGCAGTATTTT. Encoded protein: CASMKPSGGGSTDTQYF.

The chain recombines TRBV7-3 with TRBJ1-4; 8 bases align to TRBD1. This CDR3 is built from 14 residues. Looked up from germline, CDR1 is SGHTA and CDR2 is FQGTGA. V lost 5 bases, J lost 7 bases, and 6 bases stayed unmatched. CDR3 region: CASSQTGVSEKLFF. The CDR3 DNA reads TGTGCCAGCAGCCAGACAGGGGTTAGTGAAAAACTGTTTTTT.

The chain combines TRBV7-2 with TRBJ2-1, with 7 bases fitting TRBD1. Germline CDR1 and CDR2: SGHTA and FQGNSA. Unmatched junction bases numbered 12, after V lost 3 bases and J lost 7 bases. The CDR3 is 16 amino acids. The CDR3 loop is CASSFFFETGTNEQFF. The CDR3 region has the DNA TGTGCCAGCAGCTTCTTTTTCGAGACAGGGACAAATGAGCAGTTCTTC.

The chain uses TRBV24-1 and TRBJ2-5; 9 positions match TRBD2. From germline, CDR1 is KGHDR and CDR2 SFDVKD. With 5 bases clipped from V and 1 base from J, the junction kept 10 bases outside the gene matches. The CDR3 loop spans 17 amino acids. The CDR3 spells CATSVGKASGTQETQYF. In nucleotides, the CDR3 is TGTGCCACCAGTGTGGGGAAGGCTAGCGGGACCCAAGAGACCCAGTACTTC.

The chain carries TRBV19 and TRBJ1-5, with 8 bases aligning to TRBD1. Trimming at V came to 5 bases and at J to 3 bases, leaving 6 bases not matched to a gene. Germline values: CDR1 LNHDA, CDR2 SQIVND (reference sequence). The CDR3 has 15 residues. For the CDR3, the DNA is TGTGCCAGTAGTTCGGGACAGGTCTACAATCAGCCCCAGCATTTT. This sequence encodes CASSSGQVYNQPQHF.

V and J are TRBV30 and TRBJ2-7, with a tentative D call TRBD2 (6 bases). The CDR3 has 11 residues. CDR1 and CDR2 from the germline V gene are GTSNPN and SVGIG (reference sequence). V was clipped by 5 bases and J by 1 base, with 6 bases between them. Here the CDR3 reads CAWGRSYEQYF. CDR3 sequence (DNA): TGTGCCTGGGGGAGGTCCTACGAGCAGTACTTC.

In this sample, this clone turned up once. The chain employs TRBV6-2 or TRBV6-3 and TRBJ2-1, with 11 bases lining up with TRBD2. The CDR3 spans 15 residues. Losses at the gene ends were 2 bases for V and 9 bases for J; bases not matched to a gene: 6. Germline CDR1 is MNHEY and CDR2 is SVGEGT. The CDR3 protein is CASSYIAGGPGEQFF. The CDR3 DNA reads TGTGCCAGCAGTTACATAGCGGGAGGGCCGGGTGAGCAGTTCTTC.

This chain uses TRBV29-1 with TRBJ2-1; 10 nucleotides line up with TRBD2. Germline-derived CDR1 and CDR2 are SQVTM and ANQGSEA. V lost 6 bases, J lost 9 bases, and 23 bases stayed unmatched. This CDR3 has 18 amino acids. Written as DNA, the CDR3 is TGCAGCGTGTCCACTCTAAACGCAGCGGGAGGGCATGAGGGTGAGCAGTTCTTC. Protein product: CSVSTLNAAGGHEGEQFF.

This sequence joins TRBV20-1 and TRBJ2-1, with a weak D call TRBD2 (5 bases). Germline V gene sequence: CDR1 DFQATT, CDR2 SNEGSKA (reference sequence). The V end lost 3 bases, the J end lost 14 bases, and 14 bases lay between the germline ends. The CDR3 covers 11 residues. CDR3 amino acids: CSASKGGAKFF. The CDR3 DNA is TGCAGTGCTAGTAAAGGAGGTGCGAAGTTCTTC.

The V call is TRBV6-2 or TRBV6-3, the J call TRBJ2-1, with 9 nucleotides matching TRBD2. The junction had 9 bases not matched to a gene; V was cut back by 3 bases and J by 12 bases. The CDR3 is made up of 14 amino acids. The germline CDR1 and CDR2 sequences are MNHEY and SVGEGT. In DNA form, the CDR3 reads TGTGCCAGCAGTTATGGGACTAGCTCGGTGAGGCAGTTCTTC. Translating it yields CASSYGTSSVRQFF.